This paragraph reports one T cell receptor (beta chain). Its antigen is currently unknown. One junction end disagrees with the germline gene, perhaps due to a read error. These data originate in a study of CD8+ T cells in alopecia areata. The study, taken as a whole, reports: Sharing of TCRs across patients appeared less clear than in mice, possibly for HLA-related reasons. Normal scalp had lower clonality than lesional scalp, with alopecia totalis/universalis lesions showing this most strongly.

Using a FACSAria, the CD4+ and CD8+ T cells were sorted from the PBMCs. As the sequencing template, cDNA was produced by extracting RNA and reverse transcribing it. Method: immunoSEQ multiplex PCR; TCRdb's copy keeps in-frame clones and lacks some. The sample carries about 110,000 clones, 55% to 70% recorded once. The V gene's germline CDR1 is SGDLS and CDR2 YYNGEE. CDR3 length: 13 amino acids. This clonotype was obtained from a human donor with alopecia areata. The rearrangement links TRBV9 to TRBJ1-2; D gene ambiguous. Input material: NKG2D-low CD8+ T cells sorted from blood. CDR3 bases: TGTGCCAGCGGCGTCACGGCTAACTATGGCTACACCTTC. Protein product: CASGVTANYGYTF.